A single sample gave rise to the 14 T cell receptor beta chains below, sequenced in a study of vaccination and CD4 T cells after COVID-19 (dated 2022 in TCRdb). No cognate antigen is known for these TCRs. According to the study, the label for this sample's treatment or condition signals: roughly 10-day PBMC culture with coronavirus spike peptide pools or control peptides (ViraFEST assay). Libraries came from PCR. Instrument used: Illumina iSeq 100. At the Johns Hopkins FTIC core, DNA from the cultured CD4+ T cells underwent TCR sequencing with the Oncomine TCR Beta short-read assay. TCRdb applied fastp at Q25 and MiXCR to the public reads, then kept only in-frame beta chains. Entries are consolidated by CDR3 protein sequence, retaining the most common genes and DNA. This sample gives approximately 20,000 distinct CDR3 sequences in total; 42% of them show up just once. The top ten clonotypes cover around a quarter of the sample.

The starting material was CD4+ T cells from blood, cultured in vitro, obtained before SARS-CoV-2 vaccination. The receptors originated from a human donor who received a COVID-19 vaccine.

The chain employs TRBV3-1 and TRBJ2-2, with D perhaps matching TRBD1 (7 bases). This CDR3 contains 19 residues. Between the trimmed V and J ends, which lost 3 bases and 4 bases, there was a span of 24 bases. Germline V gene sequence: CDR1 LGHDT, CDR2 YNNKEL (reference sequence). For the CDR3, the DNA is TGTGCCAGCAGCCATTCCTCACGCGGAGGGGGCGCGCGCACCGGGGAGCTGTTTTTT. Its protein is CASSHSSRGGGARTGELFF.

The DNA of the CDR3 is TGTGCCTGGAGTACCCCGGACTACGAGCAGTACTTC. This sequence encodes CAWSTPDYEQYF. The chain uses TRBV30 and TRBJ2-7; D is undetermined. This CDR3 comprises 12 residues. The V end was cut by 2 bases, the J end by 3 bases, with 8 bases between. Germline CDR1 GTSNPN, CDR2 SVGIG (reference sequence).

Only a few counts were recorded for this clonotype. The chain joins TRBV27 to TRBJ2-7, with D unclear. With 7 bases removed from V and 1 base from J, the gap between germline ends came to 14 bases. CDR1 MNHEY and CDR2 SMNVEV come from the germline V gene (reference sequence). CDR3 length: 14 residues. CDR3 in amino acids: CASKITVFSYEQYF. The CDR3 nucleotides read TGTGCCAGCAAGATCACAGTGTTTTCCTACGAGCAGTACTTC.

V and J are TRBV2 and TRBJ1-5; no definite D call. V was clipped by 0 bases and J by 9 bases, with 15 bases between them. Germline assignment: CDR1 SNHLY and CDR2 FYNNEI. This CDR3 has 15 amino acids. The DNA for the CDR3 is TGTGCCAGCAGTGAAGCGCACAGCTACCAGACGCCCCAGCATTTT. Amino acid sequence: CASSEAHSYQTPQHF.

The sample holds a few counts of this clonotype. The chain employs TRBV2 and TRBJ1-2, with D possibly TRBD1 on 6 matching bases. With 5 bases removed from V and 12 bases from J, the gap between germline ends came to 13 bases. This CDR3 comprises 11 residues. The germline V gene encodes CDR1 SNHLY and CDR2 FYNNEI. This CDR3 is CASSPYREHTF. CDR3 in DNA: TGTGCCAGCAGTCCTTACAGGGAACACACCTTC.

J is TRBJ1-1 and V is TRBV12-5; TRBD1 is a possible D gene (5 bases). CDR1 and CDR2 from the germline V gene are LGHNT and FRNRAP. V shed 0 bases and J shed 6 bases, with 17 bases lying between them. CDR3 length equals 16 residues. The CDR3 sequence is CASGLVLGTMGAEAFF. The CDR3 DNA sequence: TGTGCTAGTGGTTTGGTACTAGGGACCATGGGGGCTGAAGCTTTCTTT. The full variable domain, its missing parts supplied by reference TRBV12-5 and TRBJ1-1, is DARVTQTPRHKVTEMGQEVTMRCQPILGHNTVFWYRQTMMQGLELLAYFRNRAPLDDSGMPKDRFSAEMPDATLATLKIQPSEPRDSAVYFCASGLVLGTMGAEAFFGQGTRLTVV.

The chain carries TRBV7-8 and TRBJ2-1; D may match TRBD1 or TRBD2 (6 bases each). This CDR3 has 13 residues. The V and J ends lost 5 bases and 10 bases respectively, with 15 bases between them. Germline lookup yields CDR1 SGHVS and CDR2 FQNEAQ. CDR3 in DNA: TGTGCCAGCAGCCCGACCTTGGGGGGCGAGCAGTTCTTC. Amino acid sequence: CASSPTLGGEQFF.

The count of this clonotype is one. This rearrangement joins TRBV30 to TRBJ2-1, with D perhaps TRBD2 (6 bases). This CDR3 is built from 14 residues. Trimming removed 2 bases at V and 0 bases at J, with 8 bases between. CDR1 is GTSNPN, CDR2 SVGIG, per germline (reference sequence). The CDR3 DNA is TGTGCCTGGAGTCTGGGGGGCTCCTACAATGAGCAGTTCTTC. It translates to CAWSLGGSYNEQFF.

This clonotype was observed a few times. The rearrangement uses TRBV24-1 and TRBJ2-5, with D tentatively TRBD2 (6 bases). CDR1 is KGHDR, CDR2 SFDVKD, per germline. The CDR3 loop spans 13 amino acids. Between the trimmed V and J ends, which lost 3 bases and 7 bases, there was a span of 11 bases. The CDR3, as DNA: TGTGCCACCAGTGATAACAAGGGAGGGACCCAGTACTTC. Residues: CATSDNKGGTQYF.

In this sample, this clonotype turned up a few times. The chain has TRBV12-3 or TRBV12-4 and TRBJ2-5; TRBD1 aligns across 7 bases. The CDR3 is 15 residues long. V shed 6 bases and J 5 bases; nucleotides not matched to a gene: 12. The CDR3: CASRHSITGDETQYF. The CDR3 coding sequence is TGTGCCAGCAGACATTCCATTACAGGGGATGAGACCCAGTACTTC.

This clonotype was counted a few times. The genes are TRBV20-1 and TRBJ1-5; 7 bases are a match to TRBD1. The CDR3 is 14 residues long. From germline, CDR1 is DFQATT and CDR2 SNEGSKA (reference sequence). V trimming: 2 bases; J trimming: 3 bases; junction bases outside the gene matches: 4. The CDR3 region has the DNA TGCAGTGCTAGACCGGGACAGACCAATCAGCCCCAGCATTTT. This gives the protein CSARPGQTNQPQHF.

This clonotype showed up just a few times. The chain combines TRBV20-1 with TRBJ2-5, with a tentative D call TRBD2 (6 bases). V lost 3 bases and J lost 8, with 13 bases in between. Germline V CDR1 and CDR2: DFQATT, SNEGSKA (reference sequence). The length of the CDR3 is 12 residues. The CDR3 reads CSASGPEGTQYF. CDR3 DNA sequence: TGCAGTGCTAGTGGGCCGGAGGGTACCCAGTACTTC.

J is TRBJ1-2 and V is TRBV4-1; tentatively, D is TRBD1 (6 bases). Trimming cost V 5 bases and J 4 bases, with 14 bases left between them. The CDR3 contains 14 residues. Germline V gene lookup returns CDR1 MGHRA and CDR2 YSYEKL. DNA for the CDR3: TGCGCCAGCAGCTCTGCGGACAGATTCTATGGCTACACCTTC. Residues: CASSSADRFYGYTF.

The chain carries TRBV10-1 and TRBJ1-2; weak D call: TRBD1 (5 bases). The germline V gene encodes CDR1 WNHNN and CDR2 SYGVQD (reference sequence). V gave up 3 bases and J gave up 8 bases, with 16 bases separating them. The CDR3 covers 14 residues. As DNA, the CDR3 is TGCGCCAGCAGTGATGGGGCGCTTCATCGGGGCTACACCTTC. Translated: CASSDGALHRGYTF.